Listed below are T cell receptor beta chains from one sample, sequenced in a study of graft-versus-host responses after intestinal transplantation. Data came from immunoSEQ multiplex PCR; TCRdb stores just in-frame clones and leaves some out. This table holds about 9,600 clones, around nine tenths found once. Sequencing used ileum tissue, obtained around 760 days after intestinal transplantation. These receptor sequences come from a human patient who received an intestinal transplant, so some T cells may come from the graft donor. Both conserved end residues are part of each CDR3. The D gene is left open where the match is weak. Some rows have no size entry. The others give once, few or many, or a class for an expanded clone.

j_call,d_call,v_call,clone_size,cdr3_nt,cdr3_aa
TRBJ2-7,-,TRBV6-6,few,TGTGCCAGCAGTTCCCGGACTAAAATCAACGAGCAGTACTTC,CASSSRTKINEQYF
TRBJ2-3,TRBD1,TRBV15,-,TGTGCCACCAGCAGATGGACAGGGGCAACAGATACGCAGTATTTT,CATSRWTGATDTQYF
TRBJ1-4,-,TRBV6-5,-,TGTGCCAGCAGTGCTGACAGTGCAACTAATGAAAAACTGTTTTTT,CASSADSATNEKLFF
TRBJ1-4,-,TRBV29-1,few,TGCAGCAATTGCGTTTGTACGGCTAATGAAAAACTGTTTTTT,CSNCVCTANEKLFF
TRBJ2-2,TRBD2,TRBV28,-,TGTGCCAGCAGCCAAAATCCGGGACTAGAGGGCACCGGGGAGCTGTTTTTT,CASSQNPGLEGTGELFF
TRBJ1-2,-,TRBV4-3,-,TGCGCCAGCAGCCAAGTTCTGGCAGGGGCCCTGAGGACCTTC,CASSQVLAGALRTF
TRBJ2-7,-,TRBV30,-,TGTGCCTGGAGTGTACGAGGGGACGAGCAGTACTTC,CAWSVRGDEQYF
TRBJ2-2,TRBD1,TRBV18,-,TGTGCCAGCTCACCTGGACAGGTGGGGACCGGGGAGCTGTTTTTT,CASSPGQVGTGELFF
TRBJ2-3,-,TRBV7-2,-,TGTGCCAGCAGCTTAGAGGGAGATACGCAGTATTTT,CASSLEGDTQYF
TRBJ2-2,-,TRBV15,-,TGTGCCACCAGCAGAGTACTAGCTTTGAACACCGGGGAGCTGTTTTTT,CATSRVLALNTGELFF
TRBJ2-7,-,TRBV5-6,-,TGTGCCAGCAGCTTGGAACACGGGACTTTGGAGTACTTC,CASSLEHGTLEYF
TRBJ1-1,TRBD1,TRBV5-8,-,TGTGCCAGCAGCTGGGACAGGGGGAGCACTGAAGCTTTCTTT,CASSWDRGSTEAFF
TRBJ2-1,-,TRBV6-5,-,TGTGCCAGCAGTTACTCGAAATATGATGAGCAGTTCTTC,CASSYSKYDEQFF
TRBJ2-3,-,TRBV10-1,once,TGCGCCAGCAGTGAGTCGTCGGTGAGGGTAGCGCAGTATTTT,CASSESSVRVAQYF
TRBJ2-1,-,TRBV6-9,once,TGTGCCAGCAGTTACTCTGCAGAGGCGAATGAGCAGTTCTTC,CASSYSAEANEQFF
TRBJ2-1,-,TRBV9,-,TGTGCCAGCAGCGTAGTAGGAACAGGACCCTACAATGAGCAGTTCTTC,CASSVVGTGPYNEQFF
TRBJ1-1,-,TRBV20-1,few,TGCAGTGCCGTGAACACTGAAGCTTTCTTT,CSAVNTEAFF